The source of this TCR beta chain is a study of PD-1 blockade in classical Hodgkin lymphoma. General study results and limits: Reported findings placed baseline TCR diversity lower in newly diagnosed patients (compared with healthy donors).

Turning to this clone: Its antigen is not known.

The V gene's germline CDR1 is LGHNT and CDR2 FRNRAP. V lost 6 bases to trimming and J lost 1 base, with 6 bases between them. The CDR3 is 12 amino acids. Only in-frame clones appear in the TCRdb table, and some are missing; sequencing was by immunoSEQ multiplex PCR. The sample contains fewer than 20,000 clones, about 83% of which appear only once. Time point in this sample: newly diagnosed, previously untreated cHL patient sample. It was by magnetic negative selection that CD4+ T cells were purified from thawed PBMCs. The specimen sequenced was CD4+ T cells from blood. The chain uses TRBV12-5 and TRBJ1-1; no firm D call. The TCR was taken from a human donor with classical Hodgkin lymphoma. For the CDR3, the DNA is TGTGCTAGTGGGATAAAGAACACTGAAGCTTTCTTT. Translation: CASGIKNTEAFF.